These 18 T cell receptor beta chains came from one sample sequenced in a study of blood T cell repertoires in COVID-19. Profiled with immunoSEQ multiplex PCR; TCRdb holds only in-frame clones, not every one. The sample includes 80,000 to 95,000 clones, more than 65% of them seen just once. What was sequenced was peripheral blood. These receptors came from a woman aged 80 or over with active or convalescent COVID-19.

This clone was seen a few times. The chain couples TRBV30 to TRBJ1-6, with 7 bases lining up with TRBD1. The CDR3 sequence is 15 residues long. The ends lost 0 bases at V and 8 bases at J; junction bases unmatched: 7. In germline, CDR1 is GTSNPN, CDR2 SVGIG (reference sequence). The CDR3 spells CAWSVLGTEDSPLHF. CDR3 bases: TGTGCCTGGAGTGTACTAGGGACAGAGGATTCACCCCTCCACTTT.

The chain combines TRBV4-3 with TRBJ1-1, with TRBD1 matching over 8 bases. The CDR3 length is 14 residues. With V trimmed by 5 bases and J by 8 bases, 10 bases remained unmatched. Germline V CDR1 and CDR2: LGHNA, YSLEER. The CDR3: CASSSQDRAREAFF. In DNA, the CDR3 is TGCGCCAGCAGCTCTCAGGACAGGGCACGAGAAGCTTTCTTT.

This clone appeared a single time. The J gene is TRBJ2-7, the V gene TRBV5-8; 8 bases map to TRBD2. The CDR3 has 11 amino acids. Looked up from germline, CDR1 is SGHTS and CDR2 is YDEGEE. J gave up 7 bases and V 6 bases, and 3 bases lay outside the gene matches. The CDR3 coding sequence is TGTGCCAGCAACCGGGGGGGGGAGCAGTACTTC. It specifies CASNRGGEQYF.

The gene calls are TRBV28 and TRBJ1-5; 7 bases are a match to TRBD1. The CDR3 totals 15 residues. Germline lookup yields CDR1 MDHEN and CDR2 SYDVKM. V lost 5 bases, J lost 5 bases, and 9 bases stayed unmatched. In nucleotides, the CDR3 is TGTGCCAGCAGTACCCTCGACAGGGTCGATCAGCCCCAGCATTTT. It codes for CASSTLDRVDQPQHF.

This chain joins TRBV6-5 and TRBJ1-3, with 7 bases fitting TRBD1. Germline assignment: CDR1 MNHEY and CDR2 SVGAGI. The CDR3 loop spans 14 amino acids. Losses at the gene ends were 10 bases for V and 4 bases for J; bases not matched to a gene: 10. In DNA form, the CDR3 reads TGTGCCACCAAGGGGGCAACGCCCGGAAACACCATATATTTT. Protein: CATKGATPGNTIYF.

This clone showed up just once. The V gene is TRBV7-8, the J gene TRBJ1-5, with D possibly matching TRBD1 (6 bases). Looked up from germline, CDR1 is SGHVS and CDR2 is FQNEAQ. This CDR3 has 15 amino acids. V was cut by 1 base and J by 5 bases, with 12 bases left in between. The CDR3 is CASSLEWGGHQPQHF. The DNA for the CDR3 is TGTGCCAGCAGCTTAGAATGGGGGGGGCATCAGCCCCAGCATTTT.

This clone was detected a few times. The V gene is TRBV18, the J gene TRBJ1-1; D perhaps matches TRBD1 (5 bases). Germline V gives CDR1 KGHSH, CDR2 LQKENI. CDR3 size: 13 residues. V lost 5 bases and J lost 8, with 15 bases in between. CDR3: CASSSRESGEAFF. CDR3 sequence (DNA): TGTGCCAGCTCATCCAGGGAGAGCGGGGAAGCTTTCTTT.

The chain carries TRBV11-2 and TRBJ1-6, with unresolved D. V lost 2 bases to trimming and J lost 10 bases, with 12 bases between them. Germline V gene sequence: CDR1 SGHAT, CDR2 FQNNGV. CDR3 size: 14 residues. Here the CDR3 DNA reads TGTGCCAGCAGCTTACTACAAGGCGGCTCACCCCTCCACTTT. This translates into CASSLLQGGSPLHF.

The V and J genes are TRBV6-5 and TRBJ2-1, with 9 bases that match TRBD1. J gave up 1 base and V 7 bases, and 5 bases lay outside the gene matches. The CDR3 spans 15 residues. The germline gives CDR1 MNHEY, CDR2 SVGAGI. The CDR3 DNA reads as TGTGCCAGCACCTTGGACAGGGGTTCCTACAATGAGCAGTTCTTC. Encoded protein: CASTLDRGSYNEQFF.

With regard to this clone: Likely a read error: the CDR3 ends without its conserved phenylalanine or tryptophan. Because the CDR3's place on the DNA is in doubt, the DNA is left out and the CDR3 is given as listed by TCRdb. The J gene is TRBJ2-7, the V gene TRBV7-8; the D segment call TRBD2 is taken from the table without a DNA check. The germline V gene has CDR1 SGHVS and CDR2 FQNEAQ. From its first to its last residue, the CDR3 has 13 amino acids. This CDR3 reads CASSLAAEPEAVL.

V gene TRBV12-5 combines with J gene TRBJ1-3; TRBD1 might be the D (5 bases). Germline lookup yields CDR1 LGHNT and CDR2 FRNRAP. The ends were cut back, 2 bases at V and 0 bases at J, with 11 bases in the middle. The CDR3 runs to 16 residues. The CDR3 nucleotides are TGTGCTAGTGGTTTGTTCGGGGGGTCCTCTGGAAACACCATATATTTT. Translating gives CASGLFGGSSGNTIYF.

This clone came up once. J is TRBJ2-6 and V is TRBV7-2, with 7 positions matching TRBD1. V shed 1 base, J shed 12 bases, and the junction held 3 bases outside the gene matches. Germline CDR1 and CDR2: SGHTA and FQGNSA. The CDR3 runs to 13 residues. The CDR3 loop is CASSLGTGRVLTF. For the CDR3, the DNA is TGTGCCAGCAGCTTAGGGACAGGCCGCGTCCTGACTTTC. Together with reference TRBV7-2 and TRBJ2-6, the CDR3 gives the full variable domain: GAGVSQSPSNKVTEKGKDVELRCDPISGHTALYWYRQSLGQGLEFLIYFQGNSAPDKSGLPSDRFSAERTGGSVSTLTIQRTQQEDSAVYLCASSLGTGRVLTFGAGSRLTVL.

The chain has TRBV7-2 and TRBJ1-4; D is unresolved. There are 14 residues in the CDR3. Trimming cost V 1 base and J 6 bases, with 9 bases left between them. Germline CDR1 reads SGHTA; CDR2 reads FQGNSA. The CDR3 DNA sequence: TGTGCCAGCAGCTTAGGGGGAGGTGATGAAAAACTGTTTTTT. The encoded protein is CASSLGGGDEKLFF.

The rearrangement links TRBV20-1 to TRBJ1-6; D call uncertain. Germline V gives CDR1 DFQATT, CDR2 SNEGSKA (reference sequence). V shed 3 bases and J shed 4 bases, with 13 bases lying between them. This CDR3 region has 15 residues. The CDR3 coding sequence is TGCAGTGCTAGTTACAGCACCTCGTATAATTCACCCCTCCACTTT. Residues: CSASYSTSYNSPLHF.

This clone was counted once. The V and J genes are TRBV27 and TRBJ1-2; TRBD1 might be the D (5 bases). CDR3 length: 14 amino acids. CDR1 and CDR2 (germline): MNHEY, SMNVEV (reference sequence). V was trimmed by 6 bases and J by 5 bases, leaving 16 bases between them. The CDR3 region has the DNA TGTGCCAGCAGCCGGACCGGGGGATCATATGGCTACACCTTC. Translated: CASSRTGGSYGYTF.

The chain couples TRBV7-2 to TRBJ1-4, with 8 bases fitting TRBD1. Germline CDR1 is SGHTA and CDR2 is FQGNSA. The J segment lost 7 bases and the V segment lost 6 bases, leaving 7 bases of the junction unmatched. The CDR3 length is 14 residues. In DNA form, the CDR3 reads TGTGCCAGCAGTCTAATTGGACAGGGTGAAAAACTGTTTTTT. Its translation: CASSLIGQGEKLFF.

The chain combines TRBV6-2 or TRBV6-3 with TRBJ1-2; perhaps TRBD1 as D (6 bases). This CDR3 spans 15 amino acids. V was shortened by 6 bases and J by 4 bases, with 18 bases between the two germline ends. Germline lookup yields CDR1 MNHEY and CDR2 SVGEGT. For the CDR3, the DNA is TGTGCCAGCAGCTTAACCCGGGACACCTTCTATGGCTACACCTTC. This translates into CASSLTRDTFYGYTF.

This clone showed up just a few times. The chain recombines TRBV7-2 with TRBJ2-5, with D possibly TRBD2 on 7 matching bases. The germline gives CDR1 SGHTA, CDR2 FQGNSA. The CDR3 totals 15 residues. Trimming took off 4 bases at V and 5 bases at J, with 17 bases between the two ends. CDR3 region: CASSSRGAPGETQYF. DNA for the CDR3: TGTGCCAGCAGCTCTCGGGGGGCCCCCGGTGAGACCCAGTACTTC.